This entry is about one T cell receptor beta chain. The target antigen is unknown. The CDR3 length is 13 residues. V was shortened by 2 bases and J by 2 bases, with 6 bases between the two germline ends. Germline lookup yields CDR1 SEHNR and CDR2 FQNEAQ (reference sequence). This table comes from immunoSEQ multiplex PCR, and its TCRdb copy is limited to in-frame clones, with some not included. The sample records 150,000 or so clones, 80% to 95% being singletons. This record belongs to a study of T cell responses to AZD1222 COVID-19 vaccine. The study's findings and limits: Samples come after the peak T cell response, not at day 14. The study reported that nearly half of spike-specific TCRs target unmutated variant regions.

The chain uses TRBV7-9 and TRBJ1-2; D gene uncertain. The source was peripheral blood, collected on day 0 of AZD1222 vaccination. The receptor comes from an adult in good health. DNA for the CDR3: TGTGCCAGCAGCTTACTGGGGAACTATGGCTACACCTTC. Protein sequence: CASSLLGNYGYTF.